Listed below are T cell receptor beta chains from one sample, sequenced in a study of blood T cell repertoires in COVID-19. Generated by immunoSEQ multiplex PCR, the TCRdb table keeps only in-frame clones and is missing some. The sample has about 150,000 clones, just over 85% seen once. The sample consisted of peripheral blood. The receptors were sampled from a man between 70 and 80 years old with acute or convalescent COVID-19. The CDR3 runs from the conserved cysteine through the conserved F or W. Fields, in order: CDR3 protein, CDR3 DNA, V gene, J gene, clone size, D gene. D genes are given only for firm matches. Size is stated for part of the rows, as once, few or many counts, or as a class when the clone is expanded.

cdr3_aa: CASSQGTSSGNEQFF; cdr3_nt: TGTGCCAGCAGCCAAGGGACTTCCAGCGGCAATGAGCAGTTCTTC; v_call: TRBV3-1/TRBV3-2; j_call: TRBJ2-1; clone_size: NA; d_call: NA
cdr3_aa: CASSPPGQGSYEQYF; cdr3_nt: TGTGCCAGCAGTCCGCCGGGACAGGGTTCCTACGAGCAGTACTTC; v_call: TRBV28; j_call: TRBJ2-7; clone_size: NA; d_call: TRBD1
cdr3_aa: CASSSLAGGRIDYNEQFF; cdr3_nt: TGTGCCAGCAGTTCCCTAGCGGGAGGCCGTATTGACTACAATGAGCAGTTCTTC; v_call: TRBV6-2/TRBV6-3; j_call: TRBJ2-1; clone_size: NA; d_call: TRBD2
cdr3_aa: CASSTGLDSSIYGYTF; cdr3_nt: TGTGCCAGTAGTACAGGATTGGACAGTTCTATATATGGCTACACCTTC; v_call: TRBV19; j_call: TRBJ1-2; clone_size: NA; d_call: NA
cdr3_aa: CASSRPGLVETQYF; cdr3_nt: TGTGCCAGCAGCAGACCGGGACTAGTCGAGACCCAGTACTTC; v_call: TRBV5-6; j_call: TRBJ2-5; clone_size: NA; d_call: TRBD2
cdr3_aa: CASSSLGGNTGELFF; cdr3_nt: TGTGCCAGTAGTTCCCTGGGAGGGAACACCGGGGAGCTGTTTTTT; v_call: TRBV19; j_call: TRBJ2-2; clone_size: NA; d_call: NA
cdr3_aa: CASSSKLAGVANTGELFF; cdr3_nt: TGTGCCAGCAGTTCCAAACTAGCGGGGGTCGCGAACACCGGGGAGCTGTTTTTT; v_call: TRBV28; j_call: TRBJ2-2; clone_size: once; d_call: TRBD2
cdr3_aa: CASSLVLLEETQYF; cdr3_nt: TGTGCCAGTAGCTTGGTCTTATTGGAGGAGACCCAGTACTTC; v_call: TRBV19; j_call: TRBJ2-5; clone_size: NA; d_call: NA
cdr3_aa: CASSFTGRPSEQYF; cdr3_nt: TGTGCCAGCAGCTTTACAGGGCGCCCTTCCGAGCAGTACTTC; v_call: TRBV11-3; j_call: TRBJ2-7; clone_size: NA; d_call: NA
cdr3_aa: CASSSLKREGPDTQYF; cdr3_nt: TGTGCCAGCAGTTCATTAAAGCGGGAGGGCCCAGATACGCAGTATTTT; v_call: TRBV6-5; j_call: TRBJ2-3; clone_size: few; d_call: TRBD2
cdr3_aa: CATSPGTSVGTDTQYF; cdr3_nt: TGTGCCACCAGTCCCGGAACTAGCGTCGGCACAGATACGCAGTATTTT; v_call: TRBV15; j_call: TRBJ2-3; clone_size: NA; d_call: TRBD2
cdr3_aa: CASSFTGVLEQYF; cdr3_nt: TGTGCCAGCAGCTTCACGGGAGTGCTTGAGCAGTACTTC; v_call: TRBV11-1; j_call: TRBJ2-7; clone_size: NA; d_call: NA
cdr3_aa: CASSVQGGTEAFF; cdr3_nt: TGTGCCAGCAGCGTACAGGGGGGGACTGAAGCTTTCTTT; v_call: TRBV5-4; j_call: TRBJ1-1; clone_size: NA; d_call: TRBD1
cdr3_aa: CASRRQERNEKLFF; cdr3_nt: TGTGCCAGCCGAAGACAGGAGCGGAATGAAAAACTGTTTTTT; v_call: TRBV6-5; j_call: TRBJ1-4; clone_size: NA; d_call: NA
cdr3_aa: CASRRTSGFQETQYF; cdr3_nt: TGCGCCAGCAGGAGGACTAGCGGGTTTCAAGAGACCCAGTACTTC; v_call: TRBV5-1; j_call: TRBJ2-5; clone_size: NA; d_call: TRBD2
cdr3_aa: CASSQERLAGADTQYF; cdr3_nt: TGTGCCAGCAGCCAAGAGAGACTAGCGGGAGCAGATACGCAGTATTTT; v_call: TRBV3-1/TRBV3-2; j_call: TRBJ2-3; clone_size: NA; d_call: TRBD2
cdr3_aa: CASRIVRLRPTNEKLFF; cdr3_nt: TGTGCCAGCAGGATCGTCCGTTTACGCCCCACAAATGAAAAACTGTTTTTT; v_call: TRBV27; j_call: TRBJ1-4; clone_size: NA; d_call: NA
cdr3_aa: CASSQDTLANNEQFF; cdr3_nt: TGTGCCAGCAGCCAAGATACTCTAGCTAACAATGAGCAGTTCTTC; v_call: TRBV3-1/TRBV3-2; j_call: TRBJ2-1; clone_size: NA; d_call: NA
cdr3_aa: CSVGGGTTSYEQYF; cdr3_nt: TGCAGCGTTGGGGGAGGGACAACCTCCTACGAGCAGTACTTC; v_call: TRBV29-1; j_call: TRBJ2-7; clone_size: NA; d_call: NA
cdr3_aa: CASSALAGGNNEQFF; cdr3_nt: TGTGCCAGCAGCGCACTAGCGGGAGGAAACAATGAGCAGTTCTTC; v_call: TRBV9; j_call: TRBJ2-1; clone_size: NA; d_call: TRBD2
cdr3_aa: CASSGPTGGSSYEQYF; cdr3_nt: TGTGCCAGCAGCGGACCTACAGGGGGCAGCTCCTACGAGCAGTACTTC; v_call: TRBV7-2; j_call: TRBJ2-7; clone_size: NA; d_call: TRBD1
cdr3_aa: CASSLIGTGGQNEQFF; cdr3_nt: TGTGCCAGCAGCCTGATCGGGACAGGGGGCCAGAATGAGCAGTTCTTC; v_call: TRBV4-2; j_call: TRBJ2-1; clone_size: once; d_call: TRBD1
cdr3_aa: CASSALTSGSGETQYF; cdr3_nt: TGTGCCAGTAGCGCCTTGACTAGCGGGAGTGGCGAGACCCAGTACTTC; v_call: TRBV19; j_call: TRBJ2-5; clone_size: NA; d_call: TRBD2
cdr3_aa: CASSQGAGMADTQYF; cdr3_nt: TGCGCCAGCAGTCAAGGGGCAGGGATGGCAGATACGCAGTATTTT; v_call: TRBV23-1; j_call: TRBJ2-3; clone_size: NA; d_call: NA
cdr3_aa: CASSSWGSSGSYEQYF; cdr3_nt: TGTGCCAGTAGTAGCTGGGGGTCTAGCGGCTCCTACGAGCAGTACTTC; v_call: TRBV19; j_call: TRBJ2-7; clone_size: once; d_call: TRBD2
cdr3_aa: CASSLESGRLDEQFF; cdr3_nt: TGTGCCAGCAGCCTGGAGTCGGGGAGACTCGATGAGCAGTTCTTC; v_call: TRBV3-1/TRBV3-2; j_call: TRBJ2-1; clone_size: NA; d_call: NA
cdr3_aa: CASSVDSPDTDTQYF; cdr3_nt: TGCGCCAGCAGCGTCGACTCACCTGACACAGATACGCAGTATTTT; v_call: TRBV5-1; j_call: TRBJ2-3; clone_size: NA; d_call: NA
cdr3_aa: CASSFSGGETQYF; cdr3_nt: TGTGCCAGCAGTTTCAGCGGGGGGGAGACCCAGTACTTC; v_call: TRBV12-3/TRBV12-4; j_call: TRBJ2-5; clone_size: few; d_call: TRBD2
cdr3_aa: CATSRDLRHEDTQYF; cdr3_nt: TGTGCCACCAGCAGAGATTTGCGGCACGAAGATACGCAGTATTTT; v_call: TRBV15; j_call: TRBJ2-3; clone_size: NA; d_call: NA
cdr3_aa: CASSPTGGVSNQPQHF; cdr3_nt: TGTGCCAGCAGTCCTACAGGGGGCGTAAGCAATCAGCCCCAGCATTTT; v_call: TRBV7-2; j_call: TRBJ1-5; clone_size: few; d_call: TRBD1
cdr3_aa: CATSGTDKETQYF; cdr3_nt: TGTGCCACCAGTGGGACGGACAAAGAGACCCAGTACTTC; v_call: TRBV24-1; j_call: TRBJ2-5; clone_size: NA; d_call: NA
cdr3_aa: CASSLYGTGDDSKNIQYF; cdr3_nt: TGTGCCAGCAGCTTATATGGGACAGGGGATGACAGCAAAAACATTCAGTACTTC; v_call: TRBV7-2; j_call: TRBJ2-4; clone_size: few; d_call: TRBD1
cdr3_aa: CASSLVGGETQYF; cdr3_nt: TGTGCCAGCAGCTTGGTTGGTGGCGAGACCCAGTACTTC; v_call: TRBV5-4; j_call: TRBJ2-5; clone_size: NA; d_call: NA
cdr3_aa: CASSLGLADTDTQYF; cdr3_nt: TGTGCCAGCAGCCTAGGACTAGCGGACACAGATACGCAGTATTTT; v_call: TRBV7-2; j_call: TRBJ2-3; clone_size: NA; d_call: TRBD2
cdr3_aa: CSSGTSGGNEQFF; cdr3_nt: TGCAGCTCCGGGACTAGCGGCGGCAATGAGCAGTTCTTC; v_call: TRBV29-1; j_call: TRBJ2-1; clone_size: once; d_call: TRBD2
cdr3_aa: CASSPDRGPYEQYF; cdr3_nt: TGTGCCAGCAGTCCCGACAGGGGGCCATACGAGCAGTACTTC; v_call: TRBV6-5; j_call: TRBJ2-7; clone_size: NA; d_call: TRBD1
cdr3_aa: CASLEGATQYF; cdr3_nt: TGTGCCAGTCTGGAAGGGGCTACGCAGTATTTT; v_call: TRBV19; j_call: TRBJ2-3; clone_size: NA; d_call: NA
cdr3_aa: CASSTTRQGNQPQHF; cdr3_nt: TGTGCCAGCAGTACCACCCGACAGGGGAATCAGCCCCAGCATTTT; v_call: TRBV28; j_call: TRBJ1-5; clone_size: few; d_call: TRBD1
cdr3_aa: CASSFRGREQYF; cdr3_nt: TGTGCCAGCAGCTTTAGGGGGAGAGAGCAGTACTTC; v_call: TRBV7-6; j_call: TRBJ2-7; clone_size: few; d_call: NA